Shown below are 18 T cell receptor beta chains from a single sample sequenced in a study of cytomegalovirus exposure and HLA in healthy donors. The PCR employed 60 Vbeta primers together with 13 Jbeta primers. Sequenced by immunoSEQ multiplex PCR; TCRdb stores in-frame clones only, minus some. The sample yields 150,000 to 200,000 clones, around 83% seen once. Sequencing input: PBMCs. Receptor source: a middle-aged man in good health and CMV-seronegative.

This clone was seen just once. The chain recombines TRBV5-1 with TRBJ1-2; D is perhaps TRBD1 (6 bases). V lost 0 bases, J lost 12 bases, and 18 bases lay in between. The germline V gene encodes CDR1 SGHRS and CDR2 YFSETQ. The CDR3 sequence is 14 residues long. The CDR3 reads CASSLEGPLTGNTF. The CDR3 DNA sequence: TGCGCCAGCAGCTTGGAGGGTCCACTAACAGGGAACACCTTC.

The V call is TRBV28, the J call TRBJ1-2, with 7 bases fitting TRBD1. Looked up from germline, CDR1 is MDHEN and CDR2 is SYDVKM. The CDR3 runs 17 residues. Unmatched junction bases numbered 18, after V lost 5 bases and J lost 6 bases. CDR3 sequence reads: CASSPSDGTVLVHGYTF. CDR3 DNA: TGTGCCAGCAGTCCAAGCGACGGGACAGTCCTAGTACATGGCTACACCTTC.

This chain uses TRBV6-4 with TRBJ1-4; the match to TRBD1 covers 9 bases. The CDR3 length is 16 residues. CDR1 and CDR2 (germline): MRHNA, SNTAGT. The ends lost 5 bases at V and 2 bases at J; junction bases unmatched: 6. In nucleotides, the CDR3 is TGTGCCAGCAGTAACAGGGGGCGCTCGACTAATGAAAAACTGTTTTTT. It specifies CASSNRGRSTNEKLFF.

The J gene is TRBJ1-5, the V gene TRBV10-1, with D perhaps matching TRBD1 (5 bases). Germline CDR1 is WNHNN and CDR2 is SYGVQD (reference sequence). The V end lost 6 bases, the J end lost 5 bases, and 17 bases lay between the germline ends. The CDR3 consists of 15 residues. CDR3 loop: CASRFAGPRHQPQHF. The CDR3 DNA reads TGCGCCAGCAGATTCGCGGGGCCCCGTCATCAGCCCCAGCATTTT.

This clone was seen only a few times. The CDR3 sequence: CASSRLAGGPGEQYF. In nucleotides, the CDR3 is TGTGCCAGCAGCAGACTAGCGGGAGGTCCTGGGGAGCAGTACTTC. The chain combines TRBV28 with TRBJ2-7, with 13 bases aligning to TRBD2. Germline V gene data show CDR1 as MDHEN and CDR2 as SYDVKM. V was clipped by 6 bases and J by 7 bases; unmatched bases: 9. This CDR3 has 15 amino acids.

This CDR3 reads CASSGDRGRTSQQYF. The CDR3 bases are TGTGCCAGCAGCGGGGACAGGGGCCGCACGAGCCAGCAGTACTTC. The gene calls are TRBV6-1 and TRBJ2-7; TRBD1 agrees at 10 bases. The CDR3 runs 15 residues. Trimming at V came to 6 bases and at J to 8 bases, leaving 13 bases not matched to a gene. CDR1 is MNHNS, CDR2 SASEGT, per germline.

CDR3 coding DNA: TGTGCCAGCAGCTTACGGGGGGGGGCCTACAATGAGCAGTTCTTC. Translated, it gives CASSLRGGAYNEQFF. The rearrangement joins TRBV7-3 to TRBJ2-1; 8 bases are shared with TRBD2. CDR3 length: 15 amino acids. In germline, CDR1 is SGHTA, CDR2 FQGTGA. Losses at the gene ends were 2 bases for V and 2 bases for J; bases not matched to a gene: 2.

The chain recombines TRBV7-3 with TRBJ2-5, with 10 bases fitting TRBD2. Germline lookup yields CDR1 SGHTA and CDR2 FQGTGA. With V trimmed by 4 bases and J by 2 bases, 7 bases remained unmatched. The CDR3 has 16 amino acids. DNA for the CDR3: TGTGCCAGCAGCTCCCTAGCGGGGGCTTCACAAGAGACCCAGTACTTC. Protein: CASSSLAGASQETQYF.

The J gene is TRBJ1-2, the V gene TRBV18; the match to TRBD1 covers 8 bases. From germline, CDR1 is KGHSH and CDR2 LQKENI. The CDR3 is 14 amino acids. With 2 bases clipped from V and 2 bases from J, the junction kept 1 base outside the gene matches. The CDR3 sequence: CASSPTGGNYGYTF. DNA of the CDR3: TGTGCCAGCTCACCAACAGGGGGGAACTATGGCTACACCTTC.

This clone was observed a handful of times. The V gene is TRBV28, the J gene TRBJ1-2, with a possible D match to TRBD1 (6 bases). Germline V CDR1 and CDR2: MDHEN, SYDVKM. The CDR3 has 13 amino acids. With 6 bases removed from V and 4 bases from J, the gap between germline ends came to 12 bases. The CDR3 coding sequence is TGTGCCAGCAGCCTTCAGGGGTTCTATGGCTACACCTTC. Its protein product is CASSLQGFYGYTF.

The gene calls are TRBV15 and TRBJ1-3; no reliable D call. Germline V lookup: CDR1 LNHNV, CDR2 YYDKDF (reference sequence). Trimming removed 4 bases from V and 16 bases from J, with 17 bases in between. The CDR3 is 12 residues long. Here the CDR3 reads CATSKGRGTGYF. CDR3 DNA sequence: TGTGCCACCAGCAAAGGGCGGGGAACCGGGTATTTT.

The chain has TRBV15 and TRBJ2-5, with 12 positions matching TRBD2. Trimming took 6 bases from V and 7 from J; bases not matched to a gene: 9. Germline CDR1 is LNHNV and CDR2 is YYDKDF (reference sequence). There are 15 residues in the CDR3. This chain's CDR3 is CATSRTSGEGRTQYF. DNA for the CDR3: TGTGCCACCAGTAGGACTAGCGGGGAGGGTCGGACCCAGTACTTC.

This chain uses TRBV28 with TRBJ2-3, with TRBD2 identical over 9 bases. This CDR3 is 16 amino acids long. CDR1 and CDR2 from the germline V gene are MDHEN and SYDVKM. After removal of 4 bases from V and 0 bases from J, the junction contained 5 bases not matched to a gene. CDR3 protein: CASSSIAGASTDTQYF. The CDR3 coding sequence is TGTGCCAGCAGTTCAATAGCGGGAGCTAGCACAGATACGCAGTATTTT.

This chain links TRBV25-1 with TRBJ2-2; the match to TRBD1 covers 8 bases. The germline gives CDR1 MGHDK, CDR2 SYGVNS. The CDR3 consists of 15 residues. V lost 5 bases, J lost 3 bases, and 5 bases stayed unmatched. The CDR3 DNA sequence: TGTGCCAGCAGTCTCCAGGGGGCGCACACCGGGGAGCTGTTTTTT. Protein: CASSLQGAHTGELFF. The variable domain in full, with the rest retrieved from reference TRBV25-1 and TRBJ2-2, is EADIYQTPRYLVIGTGKKITLECSQTMGHDKMYWYQQDPGMELHLIHYSYGVNSTEKGDLSSESTVSRIRTEHFPLTLESARPSHTSQYLCASSLQGAHTGELFFGEGSRLTVL.

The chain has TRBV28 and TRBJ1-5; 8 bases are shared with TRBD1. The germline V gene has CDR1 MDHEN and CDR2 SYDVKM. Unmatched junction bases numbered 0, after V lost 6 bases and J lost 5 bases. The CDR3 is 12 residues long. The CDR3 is CASSRGHQPQHF. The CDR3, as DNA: TGTGCCAGCAGCAGGGGGCATCAGCCCCAGCATTTT.

CDR3 amino acids: CASSPRTGNVASTNEKLFF. The CDR3 DNA sequence: TGTGCCAGTAGTCCCCGGACAGGGAATGTAGCATCAACTAATGAAAAACTGTTTTTT. The chain combines TRBV19 with TRBJ1-4; TRBD1 matches at 8 bases. Trimming took 5 bases from V and 0 from J; bases not matched to a gene: 14. Germline CDR1 and CDR2: LNHDA and SQIVND (reference sequence). The CDR3 is 19 amino acids.

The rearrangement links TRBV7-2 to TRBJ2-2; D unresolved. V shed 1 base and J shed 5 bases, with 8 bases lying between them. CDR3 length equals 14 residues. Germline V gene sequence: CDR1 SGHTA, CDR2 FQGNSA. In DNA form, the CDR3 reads TGTGCCAGCAGCTTAGTTGAGAGTACCGGGGAGCTGTTTTTT. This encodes CASSLVESTGELFF.

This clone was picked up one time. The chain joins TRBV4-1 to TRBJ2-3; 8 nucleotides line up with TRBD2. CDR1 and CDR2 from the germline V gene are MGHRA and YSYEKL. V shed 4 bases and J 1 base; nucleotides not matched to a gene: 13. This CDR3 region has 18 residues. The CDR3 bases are TGCGCCAGCAGCCTAGGACTAGCCAACTTTGCCCGCACAGATACGCAGTATTTT. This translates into CASSLGLANFARTDTQYF.